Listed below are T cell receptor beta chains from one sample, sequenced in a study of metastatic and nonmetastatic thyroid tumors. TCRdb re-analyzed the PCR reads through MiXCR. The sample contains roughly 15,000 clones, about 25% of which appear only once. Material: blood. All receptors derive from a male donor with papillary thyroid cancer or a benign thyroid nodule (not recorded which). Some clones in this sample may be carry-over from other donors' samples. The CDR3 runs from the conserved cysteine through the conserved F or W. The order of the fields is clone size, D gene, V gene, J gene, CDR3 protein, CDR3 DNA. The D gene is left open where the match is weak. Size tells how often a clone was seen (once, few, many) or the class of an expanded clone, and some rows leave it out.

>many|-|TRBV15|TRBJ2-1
CATSIPGLQYNEQFF
TGTGCCACCAGCATCCCGGGGTTGCAGTACAATGAGCAGTTCTTC
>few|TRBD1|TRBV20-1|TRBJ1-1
CSVPRGVAEAFF
TGCAGTGTCCCCAGGGGGGTTGCTGAAGCTTTCTTT
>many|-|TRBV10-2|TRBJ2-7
CASSLRKNEQYF
TGCGCCAGCAGTTTGAGGAAGAACGAGCAGTACTTC
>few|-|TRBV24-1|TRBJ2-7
CATSGPGTLVGQYF
TGTGCCACCAGTGGCCCGGGTACTTTGGTTGGGCAGTACTTC
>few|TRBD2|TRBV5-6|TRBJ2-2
CASSLWRRGITGELFF
TGTGCCAGCAGCCTGTGGCGGCGGGGGATCACCGGGGAGCTGTTTTTT
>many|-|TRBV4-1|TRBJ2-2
CASSQDRRSAEFF
TGCGCCAGCAGCCAAGATAGGCGCTCGGCGGAGTTTTTT
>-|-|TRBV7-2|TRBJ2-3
CASSPWNGDTQYF
TGTGCCAGCAGCCCCTGGAATGGAGATACGCAGTATTTT
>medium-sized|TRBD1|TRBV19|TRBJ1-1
CASWDRVGKTEAFF
TGTGCCAGCTGGGACAGGGTGGGTAAGACTGAAGCTTTCTTT
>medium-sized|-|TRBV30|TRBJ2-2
CAWRGPVLDSGELFF
TGTGCCTGGAGGGGCCCCGTCCTCGACTCCGGGGAGCTGTTTTTT
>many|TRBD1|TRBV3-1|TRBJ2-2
CASTPSVWTGTTGELFF
TGTGCCAGCACCCCCTCTGTCTGGACAGGGACCACCGGGGAGCTGTTTTTT
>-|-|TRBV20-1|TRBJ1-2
CSASDRVGGYTF
TGCAGTGCTAGCGACCGAGTTGGTGGCTACACCTTC
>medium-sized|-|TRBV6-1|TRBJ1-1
CASSRWAGRTEAFF
TGTGCCAGCAGCCGATGGGCAGGGCGCACTGAAGCTTTCTTT
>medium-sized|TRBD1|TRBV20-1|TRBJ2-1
CSARESRDRGHNEQFF
TGCAGTGCTAGAGAGAGCCGGGACAGGGGGCATAATGAGCAGTTCTTC
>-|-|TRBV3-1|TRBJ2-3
CASSQDSQRLTQYF
TGTGCCAGCAGCCAAGATAGCCAGCGCTTAACGCAGTATTTT
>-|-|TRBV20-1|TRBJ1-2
CSVLIRQVYGYTF
TGCAGTGTTCTGATCCGACAGGTCTATGGCTACACCTTC
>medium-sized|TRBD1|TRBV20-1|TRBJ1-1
CTGTGETEAFF
TGCACCGGGACAGGGGAAACTGAAGCTTTCTTT
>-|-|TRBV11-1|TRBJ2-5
CARWLFEYQETQYF
TGTGCCAGGTGGTTATTTGAGTACCAAGAGACCCAGTACTTC
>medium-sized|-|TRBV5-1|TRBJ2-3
CASSISVLDTDTQYF
TGCGCCAGCAGCATAAGCGTACTTGACACAGATACGCAGTATTTT
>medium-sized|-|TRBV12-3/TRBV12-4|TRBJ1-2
CASSLFSGPTF
TGTGCCAGCAGTTTATTTTCAGGGCCCACCTTC
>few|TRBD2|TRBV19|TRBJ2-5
CATRLAGSQETQYF
TGTGCCACCCGACTAGCGGGAAGCCAAGAGACCCAGTACTTC
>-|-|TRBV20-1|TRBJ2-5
CSARSGGERMETQYF
TGCAGTGCTAGGTCGGGCGGGGAGAGAATGGAGACCCAGTACTTC
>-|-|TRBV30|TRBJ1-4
CAWSIREKLFF
TGTGCCTGGAGTATAAGGGAAAAACTGTTTTTT
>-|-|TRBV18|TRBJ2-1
CASSPRRATDEQFF
TGTGCCAGCTCACCACGAAGGGCCACGGATGAGCAGTTCTTC
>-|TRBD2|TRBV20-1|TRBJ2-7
CSARDLAGGIDEQYF
TGCAGTGCTAGAGATCTAGCGGGAGGAATCGACGAGCAGTACTTC
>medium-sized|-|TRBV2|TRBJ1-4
CASQNPGGANEKLFF
TGTGCCAGCCAAAATCCCGGGGGGGCGAATGAAAAACTGTTTTTT
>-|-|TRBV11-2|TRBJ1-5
CASSRGGLLQPQHF
TGTGCCAGCAGCCGTGGAGGGCTGCTGCAGCCCCAGCATTTT
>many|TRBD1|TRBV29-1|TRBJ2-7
CSVEGTGNEQYF
TGCAGCGTTGAAGGGACAGGGAACGAGCAGTACTTC
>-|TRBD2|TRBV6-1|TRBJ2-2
CASSRGLAGGRTGELFF
TGTGCCAGCAGCAGGGGACTAGCGGGAGGGAGGACCGGGGAGCTGTTTTTT
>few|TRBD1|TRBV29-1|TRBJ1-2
CSVDDRGSVAYGYTF
TGCAGCGTGGACGACAGGGGTAGCGTGGCCTATGGCTACACCTTC
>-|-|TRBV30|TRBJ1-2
CAWRADQGLYGYTF
TGTGCCTGGAGAGCTGATCAGGGGTTATATGGCTACACCTTC
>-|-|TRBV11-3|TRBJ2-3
CASSLDHGADTQYF
TGTGCCAGCAGCTTGGACCATGGGGCAGATACGCAGTATTTT
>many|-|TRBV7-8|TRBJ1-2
CASSLSALNYGYTF
TGTGCCAGCAGCTTATCGGCACTTAACTATGGCTACACCTTC
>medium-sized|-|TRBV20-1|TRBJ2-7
CSARGQSKGYEQYF
TGCAGTGCTAGAGGGCAGTCTAAGGGTTACGAGCAGTACTTC
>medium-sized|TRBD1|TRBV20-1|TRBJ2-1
CSASQTGNEQFF
TGCAGTGCTAGCCAGACAGGGAATGAGCAGTTCTTC
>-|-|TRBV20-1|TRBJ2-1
CSEENRGSRDYNEQFF
TGCAGTGAAGAAAACCGGGGCTCGCGGGACTACAATGAGCAGTTCTTC
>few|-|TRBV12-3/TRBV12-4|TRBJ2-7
CATWGPYEQYF
TGTGCCACCTGGGGCCCCTACGAGCAGTACTTC
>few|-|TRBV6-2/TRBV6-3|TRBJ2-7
CASSYSAGEQYF
TGTGCCAGCAGTTACTCCGCTGGGGAGCAGTACTTC
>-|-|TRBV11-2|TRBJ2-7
CASSSFRRALYEQYF
TGTGCCAGCAGCTCGTTCAGACGGGCTCTCTACGAGCAGTACTTC
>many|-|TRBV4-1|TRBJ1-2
CASSQRPGTTANYGYTF
TGCGCCAGCAGCCAACGTCCCGGGACAACAGCTAACTATGGCTACACCTTC
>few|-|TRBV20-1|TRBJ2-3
CSALPLSTDTQYF
TGCAGTGCCTTACCCTTGAGTACAGATACGCAGTATTTT
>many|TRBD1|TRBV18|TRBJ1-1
CASSSTMNGQGGTEAFF
TGTGCCAGCTCATCTACTATGAACGGACAGGGGGGCACTGAAGCTTTCTTT
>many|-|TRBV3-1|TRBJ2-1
CASSQDLEQFF
TGTGCCAGCAGCCAAGATCTTGAGCAGTTCTTC
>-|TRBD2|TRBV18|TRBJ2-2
CASSGTSRNTGELFF
TGTGCCAGCTCAGGGACTAGCCGGAACACCGGGGAGCTGTTTTTT
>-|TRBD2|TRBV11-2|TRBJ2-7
CASSLDLASGSPYEQYF
TGTGCCAGCAGCTTGGACTTAGCCAGCGGGAGTCCCTACGAGCAGTACTTC
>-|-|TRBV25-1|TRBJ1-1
CASSERTEAFF
TGTGCCAGCAGTGAACGTACTGAAGCTTTCTTT
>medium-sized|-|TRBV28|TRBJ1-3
CASITGTAGNTIYF
TGTGCTAGCATTACAGGCACTGCTGGAAACACCATATATTTT
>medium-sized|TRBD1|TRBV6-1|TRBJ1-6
CASNTGGSPLHF
TGTGCCAGCAACACAGGGGGTTCACCCCTCCACTTT
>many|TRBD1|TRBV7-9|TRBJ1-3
CASSLAQGARGNTIYF
TGTGCCAGCAGCTTAGCGCAGGGGGCGCGTGGAAACACCATATATTTT
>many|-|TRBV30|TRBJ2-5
CAWSVTQGKTQYF
TGTGCCTGGAGTGTAACACAGGGAAAGACCCAGTACTTC
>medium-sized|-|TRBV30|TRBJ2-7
CAWSPSSYEQYF
TGTGCCTGGAGTCCGAGCTCCTACGAGCAGTACTTC
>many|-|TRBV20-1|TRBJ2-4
CSANDWGVKNIQYF
TGCAGTGCTAATGATTGGGGGGTGAAAAACATTCAGTACTTC
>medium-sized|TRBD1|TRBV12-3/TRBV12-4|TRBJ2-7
CASTQDRNSYEQYF
TGTGCCAGCACCCAGGACAGGAACTCCTACGAGCAGTACTTC
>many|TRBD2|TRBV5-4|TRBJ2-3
CASSFPISGDTDTQYF
TGTGCCAGCAGCTTCCCCATTAGCGGGGATACAGATACGCAGTATTTT
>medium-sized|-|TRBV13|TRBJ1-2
CASSRGRGGVLSYTF
TGTGCCAGCAGCAGAGGGAGGGGGGGCGTTTTGAGCTACACCTTC
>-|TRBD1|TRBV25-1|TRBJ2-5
CASSVTGGPRETQYF
TGTGCCAGCAGTGTTACAGGGGGACCCCGAGAGACCCAGTACTTC
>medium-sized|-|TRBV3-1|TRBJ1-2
CASSHGYTF
TGTGCCAGCAGCCATGGCTACACCTTC
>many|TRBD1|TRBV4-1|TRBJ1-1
CASQITGADDTEAFF
TGCGCCAGTCAAATTACAGGGGCGGATGACACTGAAGCTTTCTTT
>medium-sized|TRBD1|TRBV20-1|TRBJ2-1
CSAPLPGQGSDEQFF
TGCAGTGCCCCGCTTCCGGGACAGGGTTCCGATGAGCAGTTCTTC